What follows describes a single T cell receptor (beta chain). This clone came up once. Its target antigen remains unknown. Qualities for individual bases were not recorded, and no much larger clone is one base off. Trimming takes 3 bases off V and 0 bases off J; junction bases not matched to a gene: 8. For CDR1 and CDR2, the germline V gene (reference sequence) lists DFQATT and SNEGSKA. The CDR3 holds 17 amino acids from the cysteine to the phenylalanine. Only the CDR3 DNA stays, 51 bases, in frame from base 1. These data come from a study of blood T cell repertoires in COVID-19 (dated by TCRdb to the early 2020s). Regarding the study in general: Samples from collaborators originated in the United States, Italy and Spain and spanned both the acute and convalescent phases of COVID-19. The dataset comprised deeply sampled blood TCRbeta repertoires from subjects exposed to, actively infected with, or recovered from COVID-19. Nearly every sample came with metadata listing a de-identified subject ID, COVID-19 status, age in years and sex. Where available, HLA class I and class II types were obtained from metadata supplied by the sample provider rather than from assay-based typing. The material from the prospective study consisted of cDNA or gDNA derived from T cells, B-cell-depleted T cells, or PBMCs. Samples came from the ongoing ImmuneRACE study (first 160 participants) plus 1,254 subjects from 6 global collaborators. The repertoires were made available in a free public database intended to serve as a resource for research on the immune response to SARS-CoV-2.

Collaborating institutions collected whole blood in K2EDTA tubes following their own protocols. For TCRbeta analysis, collaborators shipped samples as frozen whole blood, isolated PBMCs, or DNA extracted from either of those sample types. TCRbeta CDR3 regions were amplified from genomic DNA using the immunoSEQ Assay, a bias-controlled multiplex PCR. In the paper's pipeline: Nucleated cell counts per sample were estimated from amplification of reference gene primers within the assay. Sequence reads were collapsed and filtered to measure the absolute abundance of every unique TCRbeta CDR3 rearrangement. For each sample, productive Simpson clonality was calculated as the square root of Simpson's diversity index over productive rearrangements. TCRdb's version of the immuneACCESS table is confined to in-frame rearrangements and falls short of the full clone set. An unresolved V gene accounts for under half of the shortfall where checked; the remainder is of unknown origin. V and J calls and clone size are copied from that table; D and trimming were computed from the DNA. The sample records 150,000 to 200,000 clones, roughly 90% of which are singletons. Approximately 2.8% of the sample is taken by the ten largest.

Points the paper makes about the study in general: Clinical and demographic metadata were provided uncurated, with the amount varying by source and participant.

The sequencing sample was made of peripheral blood. The TCR comes from a man aged 60 to 75 with acute or convalescent COVID-19. The V and J segments used are TRBV20-1 and TRBJ2-2; a stretch of 9 junction bases matches TRBD2. The DNA sequence is as follows: TGCAGTGCTAGTGGGTTAGCGGGGGCCTCGAACACCGGGGAGCTGTTTTTT. It translates to CSASGLAGASNTGELFF.